This T cell receptor (beta chain) was identified during a study of post-analysis software for immune sequencing data. Study details: The study covered relapsing-remitting, secondary progressive and progressive-relapsing courses of multiple sclerosis.

Study results and caveats: Samples made in the same batch grouped tightly together by F measure. Roughly five TRBV segments appeared more often in patients than in controls, and TRBV5-6, TRBV5-1 and TRBV20-1 were among these.

The CDR3 sequence is 16 residues long. The ends were cut back, 5 bases at V and 9 bases at J, with 23 bases in the middle. Germline V gene lookup returns CDR1 SGHTA and CDR2 FQGNSA. Every TCR beta cDNA library bore unique molecular identifiers. When about 0.9 to 11 million T cells were used, they gave approximately 530,000 cDNA molecules. From the PCR reads, TCRdb called clonotypes with MiXCR, one entry per CDR3 protein. The repertoire holds approximately 440,000 distinct CDR3 sequences, roughly 45% seen once, with about an eighth in the top ten. Remarks on this clonotype: The antigen remains unidentified.

The sequence came from a girl aged 5 to 17 with multiple sclerosis. V gene TRBV7-2 combines with J gene TRBJ2-1; D is ambiguous. Sequenced material: blood. Here the CDR3 DNA reads TGTGCCAGCAGCCTAAACTGGGCTGGATCTACAAGTGAGCAGTTCTTC. Its translation is CASSLNWAGSTSEQFF.